This entry features one T cell receptor (beta chain) sequence. The CDR3 loop spans 15 amino acids. Germline V gene lookup returns CDR1 KGHSH and CDR2 LQKENI. Unmatched junction bases numbered 8, after V lost 2 bases and J lost 5 bases. This sample was taken from a study of blood T cell repertoires in COVID-19. The overall study: Some COVID-19 samples were acute and others convalescent; all came from the United States, Italy and Spain. PBMCs, B-cell-depleted T cells, or T cells were the source of the cDNA or gDNA that made up the material.

As handled by the study authors: Reference gene primer amplification gave estimated nucleated cell counts. This table comes from immunoSEQ multiplex PCR, and its TCRdb copy is limited to in-frame clones, with some not included. V and J calls plus clone size are reproduced from that table; the DNA served to infer D and trimming. The sample records 34,000 or so clones, 85% to 95% being singletons. The sequence derives from a man in his sixties with active or convalescent COVID-19. The sample comprised peripheral blood. The gene calls are TRBV18 and TRBJ2-5; 7 bases map to TRBD1. The DNA of the CDR3 is TGTGCCAGCTCACCAAGGACAGGATCCCCGGAGACCCAGTACTTC. Translated, it gives CASSPRTGSPETQYF.